This TCR beta chain was retrieved from a study of blood T cell repertoires in COVID-19. Measured with immunoSEQ multiplex PCR; TCRdb has only the in-frame clones, and not every one. This sample has about 310,000 clones, with roughly 91% found just once. The CDR3 spans 14 residues. Losses at the gene ends were 2 bases for V and 4 bases for J; bases not matched to a gene: 6. CDR1 GTSNPN and CDR2 SVGIG come from the germline V gene (reference sequence). The chain is built from TRBV30 and TRBJ2-7, with TRBD1 matching over 9 bases. This receptor was identified in a man in his forties or fifties with active or convalescent COVID-19. Sequencing was carried out using peripheral blood. For the CDR3, the DNA is TGTGCCTGGAGTCTGACAGGGGGTGGGTACGAGCAGTACTTC. This encodes CAWSLTGGGYEQYF. The full variable domain, with the rest looked up from reference TRBV30 and TRBJ2-7, is SQTIHQWPATLVQPVGSPLSLECTVEGTSNPNLYWYRQAAGRGLQLLFYSVGIGQISSEVPQNLSASRPQDRQFILSSKKLLLSDSGFYLCAWSLTGGGYEQYFGPGTRLTVT.